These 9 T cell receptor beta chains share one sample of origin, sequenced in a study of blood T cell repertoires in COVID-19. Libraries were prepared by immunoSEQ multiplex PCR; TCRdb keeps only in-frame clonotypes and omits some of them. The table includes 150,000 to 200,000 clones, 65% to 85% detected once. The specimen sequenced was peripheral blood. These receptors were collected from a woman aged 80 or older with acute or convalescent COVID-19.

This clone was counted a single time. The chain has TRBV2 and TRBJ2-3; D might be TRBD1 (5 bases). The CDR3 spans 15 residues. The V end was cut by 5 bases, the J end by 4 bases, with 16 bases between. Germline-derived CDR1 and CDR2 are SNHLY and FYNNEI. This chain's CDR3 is CASSSGDVGADTQYF. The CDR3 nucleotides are TGTGCCAGCAGTTCCGGCGATGTAGGGGCAGATACGCAGTATTTT. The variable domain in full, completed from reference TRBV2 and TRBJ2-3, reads EPEVTQTPSHQVTQMGQEVILRCVPISNHLYFYWYRQILGQKVEFLVSFYNNEISEKSEIFDDQFSVERPDGSNFTLKIRSTKLEDSAMYFCASSSGDVGADTQYFGPGTRLTVL.

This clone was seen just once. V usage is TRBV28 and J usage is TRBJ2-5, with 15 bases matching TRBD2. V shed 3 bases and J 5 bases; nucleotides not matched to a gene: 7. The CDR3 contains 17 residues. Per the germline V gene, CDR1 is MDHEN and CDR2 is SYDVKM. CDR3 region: CASSFYGLAGGVETQYF. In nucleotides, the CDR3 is TGTGCCAGCAGTTTCTACGGACTAGCGGGAGGGGTGGAGACCCAGTACTTC.

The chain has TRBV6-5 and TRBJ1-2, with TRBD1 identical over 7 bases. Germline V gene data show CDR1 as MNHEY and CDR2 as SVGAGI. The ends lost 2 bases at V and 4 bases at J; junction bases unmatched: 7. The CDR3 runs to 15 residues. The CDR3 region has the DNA TGTGCCAGCAGTTACGCCTCAGGGGGGCCCTATGGCTACACCTTC. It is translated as CASSYASGGPYGYTF.

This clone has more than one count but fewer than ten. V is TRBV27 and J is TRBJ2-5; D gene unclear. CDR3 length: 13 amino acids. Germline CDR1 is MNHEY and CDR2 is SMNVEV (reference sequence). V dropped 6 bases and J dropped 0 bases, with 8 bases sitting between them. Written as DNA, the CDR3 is TGTGCCAGCAGACGACTGGACCAAGAGACCCAGTACTTC. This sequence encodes CASRRLDQETQYF.

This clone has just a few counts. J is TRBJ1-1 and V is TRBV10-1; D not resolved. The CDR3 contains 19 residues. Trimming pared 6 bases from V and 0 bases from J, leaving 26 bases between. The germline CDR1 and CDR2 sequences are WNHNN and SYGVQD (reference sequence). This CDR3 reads CASRGATAKLIHMNTEAFF. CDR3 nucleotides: TGCGCCAGCAGGGGAGCCACAGCTAAACTTATTCACATGAACACTGAAGCTTTCTTT.

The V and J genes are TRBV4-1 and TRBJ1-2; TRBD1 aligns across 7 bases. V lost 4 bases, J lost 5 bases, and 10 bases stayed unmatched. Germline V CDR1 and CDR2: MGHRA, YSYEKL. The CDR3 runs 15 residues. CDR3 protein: CASSPQTGSTYGYTF. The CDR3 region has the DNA TGCGCCAGCAGCCCTCAGACAGGGTCGACTTATGGCTACACCTTC.

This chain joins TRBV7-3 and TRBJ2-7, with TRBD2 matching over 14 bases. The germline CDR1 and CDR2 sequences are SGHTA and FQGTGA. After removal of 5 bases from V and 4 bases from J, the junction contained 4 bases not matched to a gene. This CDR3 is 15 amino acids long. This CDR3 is CASSPGTSGSYEQYF. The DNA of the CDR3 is TGTGCCAGCAGCCCCGGGACTAGCGGGAGTTACGAGCAGTACTTC.

This CDR3 is CASSPQANEKLFF. CDR3 DNA sequence: TGCGCCAGCAGCCCTCAGGCTAATGAAAAACTGTTTTTT. The chain has TRBV4-1 and TRBJ1-4; unclear D gene. The V gene lost 4 bases and the J gene lost 3 bases, with 6 bases spanning the gap. Germline V gives CDR1 MGHRA, CDR2 YSYEKL. The CDR3 length is 13 residues.

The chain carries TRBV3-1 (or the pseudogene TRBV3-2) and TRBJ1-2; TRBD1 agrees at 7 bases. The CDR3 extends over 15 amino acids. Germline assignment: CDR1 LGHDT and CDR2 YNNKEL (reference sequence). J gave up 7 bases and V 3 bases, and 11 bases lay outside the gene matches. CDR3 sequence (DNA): TGTGCCAGCAGCCATGCTGGACAGGCTTTATTTGGCTACACCTTC. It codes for CASSHAGQALFGYTF.